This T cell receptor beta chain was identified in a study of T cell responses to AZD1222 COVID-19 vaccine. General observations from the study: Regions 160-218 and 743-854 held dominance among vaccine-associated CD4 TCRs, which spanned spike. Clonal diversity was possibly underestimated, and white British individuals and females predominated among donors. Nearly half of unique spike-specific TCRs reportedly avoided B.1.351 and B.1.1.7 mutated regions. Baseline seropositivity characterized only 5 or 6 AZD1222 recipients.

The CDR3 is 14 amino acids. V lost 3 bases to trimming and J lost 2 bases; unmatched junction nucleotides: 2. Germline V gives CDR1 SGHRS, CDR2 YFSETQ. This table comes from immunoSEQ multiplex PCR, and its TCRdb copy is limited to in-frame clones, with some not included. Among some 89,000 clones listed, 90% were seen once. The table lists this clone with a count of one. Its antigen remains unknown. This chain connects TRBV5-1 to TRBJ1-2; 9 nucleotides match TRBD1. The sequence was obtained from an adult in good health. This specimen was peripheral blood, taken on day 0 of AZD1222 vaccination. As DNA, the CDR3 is TGCGCCAGCAGCTCCGGACAGGGGAACTATGGCTACACCTTC. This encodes CASSSGQGNYGYTF.